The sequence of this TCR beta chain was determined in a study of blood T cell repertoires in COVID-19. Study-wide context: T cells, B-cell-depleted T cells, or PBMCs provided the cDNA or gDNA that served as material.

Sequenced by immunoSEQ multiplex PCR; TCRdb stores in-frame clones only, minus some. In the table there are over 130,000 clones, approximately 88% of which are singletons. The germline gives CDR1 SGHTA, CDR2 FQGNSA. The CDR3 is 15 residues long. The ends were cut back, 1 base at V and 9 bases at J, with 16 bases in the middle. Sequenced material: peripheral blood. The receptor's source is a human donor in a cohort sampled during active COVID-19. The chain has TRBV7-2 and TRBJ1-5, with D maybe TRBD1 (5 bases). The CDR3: CASSLVSQGQGPQHF. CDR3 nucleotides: TGTGCCAGCAGCTTAGTTTCCCAGGGTCAGGGGCCCCAGCATTTT.